These T cell receptor beta chains were read from a single sample in a study of blood T cell repertoires in COVID-19. TCRdb's copy holds only in-frame clones and misses some; the assay was immunoSEQ multiplex PCR. Among 150,000 to 200,000 clones listed, around 80% were seen once. The sample consisted of PBMCs or T cells enriched from blood (not recorded which). Source of these receptors: a man aged 50 to 59 who had recovered from COVID-19. Both conserved end residues are part of each CDR3. Fields, in order: V gene, D gene, clone size, J gene, CDR3 protein, CDR3 DNA. A D gene is named only where the DNA matches it firmly. A row's size may be missing; if present it is once, few, many or a size class.

TRBV5-1	-	once	TRBJ2-7	CASSLLLGGAYEQYF	TGCGCCAGCAGCTTGTTGCTTGGAGGGGCCTACGAGCAGTACTTC
TRBV6-5	TRBD1	once	TRBJ1-6	CASSYSRTGESPLHF	TGTGCCAGCAGTTACTCCAGGACAGGGGAATCACCCCTCCACTTT
TRBV6-2/TRBV6-3	-	-	TRBJ2-7	CASSYLGHYEQYF	TGTGCCAGCAGTTACTTGGGACACTACGAGCAGTACTTC
TRBV20-1	TRBD1	once	TRBJ1-1	CSASWDRGGTEAFF	TGCAGTGCTAGTTGGGACAGGGGGGGCACTGAAGCTTTCTTT
TRBV6-2/TRBV6-3	-	-	TRBJ2-3	CASSYSYQGRGTDTQYF	TGTGCCAGCAGTTACTCGTATCAGGGCAGGGGCACAGATACGCAGTATTTT
TRBV20-1	-	few	TRBJ2-2	CSASLRLVSTGELFF	TGCAGTGCTAGTTTACGGCTAGTTAGCACCGGGGAGCTGTTTTTT
TRBV18	TRBD1	-	TRBJ1-3	CASSLRTGEGSGNTIYF	TGTGCCAGCTCACTCCGGACAGGGGAGGGCTCTGGAAACACCATATATTTT
TRBV27	-	-	TRBJ1-6	CASSLSPGNNSPLHF	TGTGCCAGCAGTTTATCGCCAGGGAATAATTCACCCCTCCACTTT
TRBV6-5	-	-	TRBJ2-7	CASSKQGTYEQYF	TGTGCCAGCAGCAAACAGGGCACCTACGAGCAGTACTTC
TRBV4-1	-	-	TRBJ1-1	CASSQFGSSEAFF	TGCGCCAGCAGCCAGTTCGGGAGTTCTGAAGCTTTCTTT
TRBV5-1	TRBD1	-	TRBJ1-3	CASSGDRTGNTIYF	TGCGCCAGCAGTGGGGACAGGACTGGAAACACCATATATTTT
TRBV19	-	-	TRBJ1-5	CASSPGSPYQPQHF	TGTGCCAGTAGTCCTGGTAGTCCCTATCAGCCCCAGCATTTT
TRBV28	-	-	TRBJ1-5	CASSPGLNQPQHF	TGTGCCAGCAGTCCAGGGCTCAATCAGCCCCAGCATTTT
TRBV7-5	-	-	TRBJ1-6	CARSPRKVSYNSPLHF	TGTGCCAGAAGCCCGAGGAAGGTCTCCTATAATTCACCCCTCCACTTT
TRBV28	-	-	TRBJ1-2	CASSLGRGRGGYTF	TGTGCCAGCAGTTTGGGCAGGGGAAGAGGTGGCTACACCTTC
TRBV5-4	-	-	TRBJ2-5	CASSLLAAQETQYF	TGTGCCAGCAGCTTACTAGCTGCACAAGAGACCCAGTACTTC
TRBV19	TRBD1	-	TRBJ1-6	CASSIGQGVGPLHF	TGTGCCAGTAGCATCGGACAGGGTGTTGGACCCCTCCACTTT
TRBV29-1	TRBD1	-	TRBJ1-1	CSASGGRENTEAFF	TGCAGCGCTTCAGGGGGCCGGGAGAACACTGAAGCTTTCTTT
TRBV6-5	-	-	TRBJ1-2	CASSPQTSSNYGYTF	TGTGCCAGCAGTCCCCAGACATCGTCAAACTATGGCTACACCTTC
TRBV30	TRBD1	-	TRBJ2-7	CAWSAGDRVYEQYF	TGTGCCTGGAGTGCGGGGGACAGGGTCTACGAGCAGTACTTC
TRBV4-1	-	-	TRBJ2-3	CASSFLGLDYGDTQYF	TGCGCCAGCAGCTTTTTAGGGCTAGACTACGGAGATACGCAGTATTTT
TRBV7-3	TRBD2	-	TRBJ2-1	CASSSASGGGNEQFF	TGTGCCAGCAGCTCCGCGAGCGGGGGAGGGAATGAGCAGTTCTTC
TRBV23-1	-	-	TRBJ1-5	CASSHGSLGNQPQHF	TGCGCCAGCAGTCATGGGAGTCTGGGCAATCAGCCCCAGCATTTT
TRBV3-1/TRBV3-2	-	few	TRBJ1-5	CASSQTSNQPQHF	TGTGCCAGCAGCCAGACAAGCAATCAGCCCCAGCATTTT
TRBV29-1	-	-	TRBJ1-1	CSAAVRDEAFF	TGCAGCGCAGCCGTCAGGGATGAAGCTTTCTTT
TRBV7-3	-	-	TRBJ2-2	CASSLQGTGELFF	TGTGCCAGCAGCTTACAGGGGACCGGGGAGCTGTTTTTT
TRBV28	TRBD2	-	TRBJ2-5	CASSLGTGGLQETQYF	TGTGCCAGCAGTTTAGGAACGGGGGGGCTTCAAGAGACCCAGTACTTC
TRBV7-9	TRBD1	few	TRBJ1-1	CASSFGQGRAFF	TGTGCCAGCAGCTTCGGACAGGGCCGGGCTTTCTTT
TRBV2	TRBD1	-	TRBJ1-1	CASSKGARGTEAFF	TGTGCCAGCAGCAAGGGGGCGCGGGGCACTGAAGCTTTCTTT
TRBV19	-	-	TRBJ1-2	CASSIGAPYGYTF	TGTGCCAGTAGTATTGGGGCTCCCTATGGCTACACCTTC
TRBV28	TRBD1	once	TRBJ1-2	CASIGTALSLNYGYTF	TGTGCCAGCATAGGGACAGCTCTATCCCTTAACTATGGCTACACCTTC
TRBV24-1	-	-	TRBJ2-5	CATSDTAGALETQYF	TGTGCCACCAGTGACACGGCGGGCGCATTAGAGACCCAGTACTTC
TRBV7-2	-	-	TRBJ2-3	CASSQLGSEADTQYF	TGTGCCAGCAGCCAACTAGGCTCCGAGGCAGATACGCAGTATTTT
TRBV9	TRBD2	-	TRBJ2-1	CASSVWDGWTSGGDEQFF	TGTGCCAGCAGCGTGTGGGACGGGTGGACTAGCGGGGGAGATGAGCAGTTCTTC
TRBV3-1/TRBV3-2	-	once	TRBJ1-2	CASSQDESTGLAYGYTF	TGTGCCAGCAGCCAAGATGAGTCGACGGGACTGGCCTATGGCTACACCTTC
TRBV9	TRBD1	-	TRBJ1-6	CASSAGTGYSPLHF	TGTGCCAGCAGCGCCGGGACAGGGTACTCACCCCTCCACTTT
TRBV27	-	once	TRBJ2-7	CASSLTLSYEQYF	TGTGCCAGCAGTCTGACTCTCAGCTACGAGCAGTACTTC
TRBV7-2	TRBD1	-	TRBJ2-2	CASSAGTGKGNTGELFF	TGTGCCAGCAGCGCCGGGACAGGGAAGGGGAACACCGGGGAGCTGTTTTTT
TRBV5-1	-	-	TRBJ2-2	CASSPENTGELFF	TGCGCCAGCAGCCCAGAGAACACCGGGGAGCTGTTTTTT
TRBV5-1	TRBD2	-	TRBJ2-1	CASSFSTSGGNEQFF	TGCGCCAGCAGCTTTTCCACTAGCGGGGGAAATGAGCAGTTCTTC
TRBV21-1	-	-	TRBJ1-1	CASSESKGQGNTEAFF	TGTGCCAGCAGCGAAAGTAAGGGACAGGGGAACACTGAAGCTTTCTTT
TRBV7-3	-	-	TRBJ2-3	CASSLGTGSMELDTQYF	TGTGCCAGCAGCTTAGGTACAGGGTCGATGGAGTTAGATACGCAGTATTTT
TRBV6-4	-	-	TRBJ1-2	CASSASGNYGYTF	TGTGCCAGCAGTGCGTCAGGGAACTATGGCTACACCTTC
TRBV10-3	TRBD2	-	TRBJ2-5	CAISTGLAGETQYF	TGTGCCATCAGTACGGGACTAGCCGGGGAGACCCAGTACTTC
TRBV12-3/TRBV12-4	-	-	TRBJ1-1	CASSLQGNTEAFF	TGTGCCAGCAGTCTACAGGGGAACACTGAAGCTTTCTTT
TRBV5-8	TRBD1	-	TRBJ1-1	CASSLWSGTGATNTEAFF	TGTGCCAGCAGCTTGTGGTCTGGGACAGGGGCCACTAACACTGAAGCTTTCTTT
TRBV7-9	-	-	TRBJ1-4	CASSSILEKLFF	TGTGCCAGCAGCTCGATACTTGAAAAACTGTTTTTT